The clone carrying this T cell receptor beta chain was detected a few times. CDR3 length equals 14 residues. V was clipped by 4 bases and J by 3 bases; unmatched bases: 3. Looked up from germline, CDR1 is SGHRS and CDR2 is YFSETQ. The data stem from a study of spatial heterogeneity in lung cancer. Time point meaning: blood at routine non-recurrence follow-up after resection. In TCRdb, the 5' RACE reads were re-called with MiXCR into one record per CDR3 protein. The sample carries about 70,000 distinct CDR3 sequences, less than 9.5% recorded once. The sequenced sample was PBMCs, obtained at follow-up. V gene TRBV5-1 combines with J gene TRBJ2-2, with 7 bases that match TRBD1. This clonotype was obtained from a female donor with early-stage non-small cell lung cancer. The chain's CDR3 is CASSNRGDTGELFF. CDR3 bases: TGCGCCAGCAGCAACAGGGGTGACACCGGGGAGCTGTTTTTT. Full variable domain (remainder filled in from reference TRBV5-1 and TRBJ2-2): KAGVTQTPRYLIKTRGQQVTLSCSPISGHRSVSWYQQTPGQGLQFLFEYFSETQRNKGNFPGRFSGRQFSNSRSEMNVSTLELGDSALYLCASSNRGDTGELFFGEGSRLTVL.